Below, one TCR beta chain is given with its context. The CDR3 loop spans 14 amino acids. Germline V CDR1 and CDR2: WSHSY, SAAADI. V was shortened by 2 bases and J by 0 bases, with 5 bases between the two germline ends. This sample is part of a study of blood T cell repertoires in COVID-19. The overall study: The United States, Italy and Spain provided the acute and convalescent COVID-19 samples.

The assay was immunoSEQ multiplex PCR, and TCRdb's table has in-frame clones only and misses some. The table shows about 54,000 clones, with approximately 80% occurring only once. The sample was peripheral blood. The source of this sequence is a man aged 50 to 60 with acute or convalescent COVID-19. The chain is built from TRBV10-2 and TRBJ1-3; D is undetermined. The CDR3 loop reads CASSENGSGNTIYF. For the CDR3, the DNA is TGCGCCAGCAGTGAGAACGGCTCTGGAAACACCATATATTTT.